These 27 T cell receptor beta chains originate from one sample sequenced in a study of shared clonotypes between healthy human individuals. Here immunoSEQ multiplex PCR was the method, and the copy in TCRdb shows in-frame clones only, minus some. The sample lists more than 850,000 clones; around 82% were seen once. The specimen sequenced was memory CD4+ T cells from PBMCs. Indicated subset: CD45RA-negative fraction. The source is a man in his late teens or twenties in good health. Some clones in this sample may be carry-over from other donors' samples.

V gene TRBV7-2 combines with J gene TRBJ1-2; D possibly corresponds to TRBD1 (6 bases). Germline V gene data show CDR1 as SGHTA and CDR2 as FQGNSA. Between the trimmed V and J ends, which lost 5 bases and 2 bases, there was a span of 18 bases. The CDR3 spans 16 residues. CDR3: CASSRQAGQDNYGYTF. Written as DNA, the CDR3 is TGTGCCAGCAGCCGACAGGCGGGTCAGGACAACTATGGCTACACCTTC.

In this sample, this clone turned up once. Additional DNA sequences in this sample encode the identical CDR3. The rearrangement uses TRBV5-1 and TRBJ1-3; D is uncertain. Germline V gives CDR1 SGHRS, CDR2 YFSETQ. The CDR3 runs 14 residues. Trimming removed 0 bases at V and 2 bases at J, with 6 bases between. The CDR3 region is CASSLGSPGNTIYF. In DNA form, the CDR3 reads TGCGCCAGCAGCTTGGGCTCCCCTGGAAACACCATATATTTT.

The sample holds a few counts of this clone. This chain links TRBV27 with TRBJ2-3; tentative D call: TRBD1 (6 bases). Germline V gene lookup returns CDR1 MNHEY and CDR2 SMNVEV (reference sequence). The length of the CDR3 is 15 residues. Trimming removed 2 bases from V and 1 base from J, with 10 bases in between. CDR3 protein: CASSLVPGGTDTQYF. In DNA, the CDR3 is TGTGCCAGCAGTTTAGTGCCAGGGGGCACAGATACGCAGTATTTT.

The chain links TRBV11-2 to TRBJ2-5; 8 nucleotides agree with TRBD1. Germline trimming cut 5 bases from V and 1 base from J; bases unmatched to any gene: 6. Germline V lookup: CDR1 SGHAT, CDR2 FQNNGV. The CDR3 extends over 15 amino acids. The CDR3 DNA reads TGTGCCAGCAGCGCGAGACAGGGGCCCCAAGAGACCCAGTACTTC. Translation gives CASSARQGPQETQYF.

The rearrangement joins TRBV18 to TRBJ2-5; D not certain. CDR3 length equals 12 residues. Germline CDR1 KGHSH, CDR2 LQKENI. The ends were cut back, 5 bases at V and 1 base at J, with 5 bases in the middle. This chain's CDR3 is CASSAPQETQYF. CDR3 coding DNA: TGTGCCAGCTCAGCCCCCCAAGAGACCCAGTACTTC.

The rearrangement links TRBV18 to TRBJ1-3, with 9 nucleotides matching TRBD1. Unmatched junction bases numbered 12, after V lost 2 bases and J lost 7 bases. This CDR3 is 17 amino acids long. Germline CDR1 KGHSH, CDR2 LQKENI. The DNA for the CDR3 is TGTGCCAGCTCACCAGCGATTACCGGGACAGGGATGAACACCATATATTTT. Translating gives CASSPAITGTGMNTIYF.

The chain carries TRBV10-3 and TRBJ2-3; maybe TRBD1 (5 bases). Germline V gene lookup returns CDR1 ENHRY and CDR2 SYGVKD. Trimming pared 4 bases from V and 0 bases from J, leaving 17 bases between. The CDR3 is made up of 17 amino acids. The CDR3 sequence: CAISGGLGRKSTDTQYF. CDR3 in DNA: TGTGCCATCAGTGGGGGCCTGGGGCGGAAGAGCACAGATACGCAGTATTTT.

This clone was detected once. The rearrangement uses TRBV4-1 and TRBJ2-3; D not certain. Trimming left V 1 base short and J 0 bases short, with 2 bases between. This CDR3 comprises 13 residues. From germline, CDR1 is MGHRA and CDR2 YSYEKL. CDR3 sequence reads: CASSQGSTDTQYF. CDR3 in DNA: TGCGCCAGCAGCCAAGGAAGCACAGATACGCAGTATTTT.

The V gene is TRBV10-3, the J gene TRBJ1-1, with D possibly TRBD1 on 5 matching bases. CDR1 is ENHRY and CDR2 is SYGVKD in the germline V gene. Deletions cut 11 bases from V and 0 bases from J, with 13 bases between. CDR3 length equals 13 residues. The DNA for the CDR3 is TGTGCCCTCCGCGGGGGACTGAACACTGAAGCTTTCTTT. It codes for CALRGGLNTEAFF.

This chain links TRBV19 with TRBJ1-4; D is uncertain. This CDR3 has 15 residues. V shed 7 bases and J shed 4 bases, with 16 bases lying between them. The germline CDR1 and CDR2 sequences are LNHDA and SQIVND (reference sequence). The CDR3 protein is CASTDQTGVNEKLFF. CDR3 DNA: TGTGCCAGTACCGATCAGACGGGAGTTAATGAAAAACTGTTTTTT.

The rearrangement joins TRBV19 to TRBJ1-2; D not resolved. The CDR3 spans 12 residues. The germline V gene encodes CDR1 LNHDA and CDR2 SQIVND (reference sequence). Between the trimmed V and J ends, which lost 5 bases and 3 bases, there was a span of 7 bases. CDR3 protein: CASSGWYYGYTF. The CDR3 DNA reads as TGTGCCAGTAGTGGGTGGTACTATGGCTACACCTTC.

The chain links TRBV7-8 to TRBJ1-4; no clear D. The CDR3 consists of 12 residues. CDR1 SGHVS and CDR2 FQNEAQ come from the germline V gene. V was pared by 5 bases and J by 4 bases, with 5 bases between. The CDR3 DNA follows: TGTGCCAGCAGCCGCAGTAATGAAAAACTGTTTTTT. Amino acid sequence: CASSRSNEKLFF. The entire variable domain, with the rest obtained from reference TRBV7-8 and TRBJ1-4, is as follows: GAGVSQSPRYKVAKRGQDVALRCDPISGHVSLFWYQQALGQGPEFLTYFQNEAQLDKSGLPSDRFFAERPEGSVSTLKIQRTQQEDSAVYLCASSRSNEKLFFGSGTQLSVL.

The chain uses TRBV18 and TRBJ2-5; D not certain. V was shortened by 0 bases and J by 2 bases, with 4 bases between the two germline ends. Per germline, CDR1 KGHSH and CDR2 LQKENI. CDR3 length equals 13 residues. CDR3 residues: CASSPPFQETQYF. The CDR3, as DNA: TGTGCCAGCTCACCACCGTTTCAAGAGACCCAGTACTTC.

The chain has TRBV27 and TRBJ2-4; D is unresolved. This CDR3 is 13 amino acids long. Trimming pared 4 bases from V and 3 bases from J, leaving 7 bases between. CDR1 and CDR2 (germline): MNHEY, SMNVEV (reference sequence). The CDR3 bases are TGTGCCAGCAGTTCAAGGAGCAAAAACATTCAGTACTTC. Its protein is CASSSRSKNIQYF.

V gene TRBV7-2 combines with J gene TRBJ1-5; D is unresolved. From germline, CDR1 is SGHTA and CDR2 FQGNSA. The CDR3 loop spans 18 amino acids. Trimming took 5 bases from V and 2 from J, leaving 22 bases between them. CDR3 sequence: CASSPRSGGSYRNQPQHF. The CDR3 DNA sequence: TGTGCCAGCAGCCCACGGTCCGGAGGATCATATCGCAATCAGCCCCAGCATTTT.

In DNA, the CDR3 is TGCAGCGTCGTTGGACAGGGTCGGGATGGCTACACCTTC. Its translation is CSVVGQGRDGYTF. This chain connects TRBV29-1 to TRBJ1-2, with TRBD1 matching over 8 bases. The CDR3 sequence is 13 residues long. Trimming took 6 bases from V and 6 from J; bases not matched to a gene: 9. The germline V gene has CDR1 SQVTM and CDR2 ANQGSEA.

This sequence joins TRBV27 and TRBJ2-1, with 10 nucleotides matching TRBD2. Germline V gives CDR1 MNHEY, CDR2 SMNVEV (reference sequence). J gave up 6 bases and V 7 bases, and 12 bases lay outside the gene matches. CDR3 length: 16 amino acids. The CDR3 spells CASKPMGASGSNEQFF. The CDR3 nucleotides read TGTGCCAGCAAACCTATGGGTGCTAGCGGGAGCAATGAGCAGTTCTTC.

The rearrangement joins TRBV11-2 to TRBJ2-3; D is undetermined. The CDR3 sequence is 15 residues long. V dropped 5 bases and J dropped 6 bases, with 18 bases sitting between them. CDR1 SGHAT and CDR2 FQNNGV come from the germline V gene. The CDR3 loop is CASSPPRDLPDTQYF. The CDR3 nucleotides are TGTGCCAGCAGCCCCCCACGCGACTTACCCGATACGCAGTATTTT.

The chain couples TRBV7-9 to TRBJ2-2; the D is unclear. Trimming stripped 2 bases from V and 0 bases from J, with 4 bases between. This CDR3 region has 14 residues. Germline lookup yields CDR1 SEHNR and CDR2 FQNEAQ (reference sequence). The CDR3 DNA reads TGTGCCAGCAGCTTAAGGGCGAACACCGGGGAGCTGTTTTTT. Amino acids: CASSLRANTGELFF.

The CDR3 is CASSQAMWGSYSYEQYF. CDR3 nucleotide sequence: TGTGCCAGCAGCCAAGCGATGTGGGGGTCCTACTCCTACGAGCAGTACTTC. The V call is TRBV14, the J call TRBJ2-7; perhaps D is TRBD1 or TRBD2 (5 bases each). V was cut by 1 base and J by 0 bases, with 16 bases left in between. CDR1 is SGHDN and CDR2 is FVKESK in the germline V gene. CDR3 size: 17 residues.

The chain joins TRBV5-1 to TRBJ2-4; the D is unclear. Germline V gene lookup returns CDR1 SGHRS and CDR2 YFSETQ. There are 14 residues in the CDR3. Trimming removed 4 bases from V and 2 bases from J, with 10 bases in between. CDR3 residues: CASSLTTSKNIQYF. CDR3 nucleotides: TGCGCCAGCAGCCTAACTACGTCCAAAAACATTCAGTACTTC.

The rearrangement links TRBV28 to TRBJ1-5, with 10 positions matching TRBD1. J gave up 6 bases and V 5 bases, and 16 bases lay outside the gene matches. This CDR3 spans 18 amino acids. Germline lookup yields CDR1 MDHEN and CDR2 SYDVKM. CDR3 protein: CASSHPLRGQGFSQPQHF. The CDR3 coding sequence is TGTGCCAGCAGTCACCCCCTGAGGGGACAGGGGTTCTCTCAGCCCCAGCATTTT.

The J gene is TRBJ2-4, the V gene TRBV28; 8 bases align to TRBD2. The V gene's germline CDR1 is MDHEN and CDR2 SYDVKM. The CDR3 covers 14 residues. With 6 bases clipped from V and 12 bases from J, the junction kept 13 bases outside the gene matches. The CDR3 bases are TGTGCCAGCAGCCCTCTTGCCCCGGGAGGGAATCAGTACTTC. It specifies CASSPLAPGGNQYF.

This clone was observed a few times. The chain has TRBV18 and TRBJ1-2; D is unresolved. The CDR3 runs 11 residues. Trimming stripped 2 bases from V and 8 bases from J, with 6 bases between. Germline-derived CDR1 and CDR2 are KGHSH and LQKENI. The CDR3 loop reads CASSPNVGYTF. CDR3 nucleotide sequence: TGTGCCAGCTCACCAAATGTGGGCTACACCTTC.

V and J are TRBV4-3 and TRBJ2-3, with no clear D. Per the germline V gene, CDR1 is LGHNA and CDR2 is YSLEER. V was clipped by 0 bases and J by 0 bases, with 4 bases between them. This CDR3 spans 14 amino acids. The CDR3 spells CASSQEQSTDTQYF. The CDR3 DNA reads as TGCGCCAGCAGCCAAGAGCAGAGCACAGATACGCAGTATTTT.

The rearrangement uses TRBV5-4 and TRBJ1-3, with D perhaps matching TRBD1 (6 bases). Germline CDR1 is SGHNT and CDR2 is YYREEE (reference sequence). Trimming took off 3 bases at V and 0 bases at J, with 7 bases between the two ends. This CDR3 is 14 amino acids long. In DNA, the CDR3 is TGTGCCAGCAGCTGGGGGGCCTCTGGAAACACCATATATTTT. It codes for CASSWGASGNTIYF.

The chain uses TRBV5-6 and TRBJ1-1; D is uncertain. CDR1 is SGHDT and CDR2 is YYEEEE in the germline V gene. There are 13 residues in the CDR3. The ends were cut back, 3 bases at V and 1 base at J, with 7 bases in the middle. The CDR3 bases are TGTGCCAGCAGCTGGCCTGAGAACACTGAAGCTTTCTTT. Translation gives CASSWPENTEAFF.